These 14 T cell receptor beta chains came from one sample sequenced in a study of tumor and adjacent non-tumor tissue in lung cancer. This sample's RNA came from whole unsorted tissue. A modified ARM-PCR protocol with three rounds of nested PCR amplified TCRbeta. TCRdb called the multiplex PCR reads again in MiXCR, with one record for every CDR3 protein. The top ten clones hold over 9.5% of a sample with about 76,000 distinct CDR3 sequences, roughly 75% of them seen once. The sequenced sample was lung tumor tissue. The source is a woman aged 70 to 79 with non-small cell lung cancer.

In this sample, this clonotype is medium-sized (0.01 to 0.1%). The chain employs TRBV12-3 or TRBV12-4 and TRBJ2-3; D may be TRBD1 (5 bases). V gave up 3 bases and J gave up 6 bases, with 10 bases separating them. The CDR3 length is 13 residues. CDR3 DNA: TGTGCCAGCAGTTTGGGCAGGGCGGATACGCAGTATTTT. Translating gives CASSLGRADTQYF.

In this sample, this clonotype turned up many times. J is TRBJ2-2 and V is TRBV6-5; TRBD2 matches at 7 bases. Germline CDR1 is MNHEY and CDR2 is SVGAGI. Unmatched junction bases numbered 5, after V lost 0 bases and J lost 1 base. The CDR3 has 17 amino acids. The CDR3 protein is CASSYSWSSGNTGELFF. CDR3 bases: TGTGCCAGCAGTTACTCCTGGTCTAGCGGGAACACCGGGGAGCTGTTTTTT.

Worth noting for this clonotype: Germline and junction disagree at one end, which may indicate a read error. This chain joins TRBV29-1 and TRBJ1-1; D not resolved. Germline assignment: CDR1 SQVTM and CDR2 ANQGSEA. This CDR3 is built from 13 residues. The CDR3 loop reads CSVDASYGVEASF. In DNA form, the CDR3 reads TGCAGCGTTGATGCTTCTTATGGCGTTGAAGCTTCCTTT.

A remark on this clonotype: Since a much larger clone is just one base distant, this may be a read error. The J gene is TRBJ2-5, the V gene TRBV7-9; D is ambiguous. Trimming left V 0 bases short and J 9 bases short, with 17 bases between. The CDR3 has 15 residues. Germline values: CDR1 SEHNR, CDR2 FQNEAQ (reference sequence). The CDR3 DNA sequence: TGTGCCAGCAGCTTAGCGGAGACGGCAGAACGACCCCAGTACTTC. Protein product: CASSLAETAERPQYF. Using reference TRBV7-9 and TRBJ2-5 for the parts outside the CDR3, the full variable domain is DTGVSQNPRHKITKRGQNVTFRCDPISEHNRLYWYRQTLGQGPEFLTYFQNEAQLEKSRLLSDRFSAERPKGSFSTLEIQRTEQGDSAMYLCASSLAETAERPQYFGPGTRLLVL.

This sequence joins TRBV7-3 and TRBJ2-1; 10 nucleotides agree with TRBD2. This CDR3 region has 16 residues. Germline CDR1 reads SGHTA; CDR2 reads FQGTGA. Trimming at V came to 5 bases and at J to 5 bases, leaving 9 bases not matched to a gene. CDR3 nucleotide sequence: TGTGCCAGCAGCCGGCCCGGGACTAGCGTGAACAATGAGCAGTTCTTC. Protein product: CASSRPGTSVNNEQFF.

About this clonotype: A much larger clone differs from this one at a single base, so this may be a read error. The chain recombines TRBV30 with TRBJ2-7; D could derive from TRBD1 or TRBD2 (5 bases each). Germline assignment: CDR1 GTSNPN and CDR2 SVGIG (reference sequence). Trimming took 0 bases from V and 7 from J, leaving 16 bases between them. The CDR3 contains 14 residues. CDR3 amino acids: CAWSVLWVGEEQYF. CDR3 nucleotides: TGTGCCTGGAGTGTACTGTGGGTGGGGGAAGAGCAGTACTTC.

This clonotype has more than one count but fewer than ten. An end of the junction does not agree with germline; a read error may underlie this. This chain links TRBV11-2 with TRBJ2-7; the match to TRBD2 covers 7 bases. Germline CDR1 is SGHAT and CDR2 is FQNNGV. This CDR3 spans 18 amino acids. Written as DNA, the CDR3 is TGTGCCTGCAGCTTAGATACGGGGATGGGGGGGTCTCCCTACGAGCAGTACTTC. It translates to CACSLDTGMGGSPYEQYF.

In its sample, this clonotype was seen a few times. DNA of the CDR3: TGCAGTGTCGGACAGGGGTGGATTAATGAAAAACTGTTTTTT. Its translation is CSVGQGWINEKLFF. The rearrangement uses TRBV29-1 and TRBJ1-4; 9 positions agree with TRBD1. Germline V lookup: CDR1 SQVTM, CDR2 ANQGSEA. This CDR3 is built from 14 residues.

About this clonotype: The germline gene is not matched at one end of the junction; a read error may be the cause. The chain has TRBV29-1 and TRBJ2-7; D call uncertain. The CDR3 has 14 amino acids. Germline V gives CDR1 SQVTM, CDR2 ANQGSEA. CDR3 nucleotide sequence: TGCAGCATTGAAGAAAGGAGCAGGAGCTACGAGCAGTACTTC. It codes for CSIEERSRSYEQYF.

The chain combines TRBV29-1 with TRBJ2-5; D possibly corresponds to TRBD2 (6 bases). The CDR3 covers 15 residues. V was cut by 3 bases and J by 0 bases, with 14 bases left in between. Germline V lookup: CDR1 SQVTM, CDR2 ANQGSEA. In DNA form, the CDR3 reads TGCAGCGTTGATGGAGGGCAGACCGACCAAGAGACCCAGTACTTC. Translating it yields CSVDGGQTDQETQYF.

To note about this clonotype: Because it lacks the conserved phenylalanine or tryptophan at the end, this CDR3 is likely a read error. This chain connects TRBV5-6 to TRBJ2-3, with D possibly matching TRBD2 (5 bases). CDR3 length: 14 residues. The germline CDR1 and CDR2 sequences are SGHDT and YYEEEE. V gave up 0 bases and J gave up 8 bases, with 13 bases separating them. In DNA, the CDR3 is TGTGCCAGCAGCTTGGGAATGGGGAGATGTACGCAGTATTCT. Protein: CASSLGMGRCTQYS.

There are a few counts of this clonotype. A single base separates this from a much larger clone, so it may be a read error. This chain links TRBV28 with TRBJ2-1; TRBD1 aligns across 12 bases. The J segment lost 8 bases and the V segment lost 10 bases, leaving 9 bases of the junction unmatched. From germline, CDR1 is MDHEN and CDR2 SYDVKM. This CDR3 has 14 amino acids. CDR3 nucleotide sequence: TGTGCCAACGCGGGGACAGGGGGCAGGGATGAGCAGTTCTTC. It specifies CANAGTGGRDEQFF.

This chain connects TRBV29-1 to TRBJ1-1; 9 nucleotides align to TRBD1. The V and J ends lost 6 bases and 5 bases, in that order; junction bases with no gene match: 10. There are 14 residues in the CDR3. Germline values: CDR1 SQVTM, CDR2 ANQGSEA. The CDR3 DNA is TGCAGCGTCCGGAGCGGGACAGGGAATACTGAAGCTTTCTTT. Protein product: CSVRSGTGNTEAFF. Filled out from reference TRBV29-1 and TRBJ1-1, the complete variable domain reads SAVISQKPSRDICQRGTSLTIQCQVDSQVTMMFWYRQQPGQSLTLIATANQGSEATYESGFVIDKFPISRPNLTFSTLTVSNMSPEDSSIYLCSVRSGTGNTEAFFGQGTRLTVV.

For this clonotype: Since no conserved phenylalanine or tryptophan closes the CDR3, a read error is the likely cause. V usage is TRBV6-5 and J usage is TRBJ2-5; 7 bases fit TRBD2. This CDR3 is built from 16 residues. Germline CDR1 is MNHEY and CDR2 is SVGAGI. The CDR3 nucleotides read TGTGCCAGCAGGTACTCGCTTGGGGAGGGCGAAGAGACCCAGTACCTC. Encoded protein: CASRYSLGEGEETQYL.